Sequencing of this TCR beta chain was carried out in a study of blood T cell repertoires in COVID-19. Across the study: Samples taken during acute and convalescent COVID-19 were collected in the United States, Italy and Spain. Sources were T cells, B-cell-depleted T cells, or PBMCs; the material itself was cDNA or gDNA.

Authors' data handling: Estimates of nucleated cell counts were drawn from the amplification of reference gene primers. Repertoires were generated with immunoSEQ multiplex PCR, while TCRdb's copy carries only in-frame clones and drops some. The V and J calls and clone size come from that table; D and trimming were worked out from the DNA. The sample lists around 100,000 clones, around 84% occurring once. CDR3 size: 13 residues. Between the trimmed V and J ends, which lost 4 bases and 6 bases, there was a span of 10 bases. This rearrangement joins TRBV12-3 or TRBV12-4 to TRBJ1-5; tentatively, D is TRBD1 (5 bases). This TCR derives from a man aged 55 to 69 with acute or convalescent COVID-19. The material sequenced was peripheral blood. The DNA for the CDR3 is TGTGCCAGCAGTTGGGGGGTTGCTCAGCCCCAGCATTTT. Protein: CASSWGVAQPQHF.